This T cell receptor (beta chain) was documented in a study of tumor-infiltrating lymphocytes in primary liver carcinoma. Study context: Productive TCRbeta read counts per sample ran from roughly 4 to 7 million and were similar across tissue types.

Of note for this clonotype: Its antigen is currently unknown. One junction end does not reproduce the germline sequence, and a read error may be involved.

Regarding the study as a whole: Reduced overlap was seen in tumor-adjacent and tumor-blood pairs versus tumor region pairs.

Germline loops: CDR1 LGHNA, CDR2 YNFKEQ. The CDR3 spans 17 residues. A constant-region primer served to make TCR beta cDNA from about 500 ng total RNA. Libraries for TCR beta were built through three nested multiplex PCR rounds, which together made up a slightly modified ARM-PCR procedure. Both of the initial two PCR rounds ran for about 11 cycles and employed TRBV1-TRBV30 forward primers alongside a C-beta reverse primer. Each CDR3 protein is one row after TCRdb ran MiXCR on the multiplex PCR reads. Among tens of thousands of distinct CDR3 sequences listed, nearly 80% were seen once. Total RNA and DNA came together from approximately 20-30 mg of bulk tissue without cell sorting. HBV chronically infected the treatment-naive patients.

This chain connects TRBV4-2 to TRBJ1-1, with 8 bases identical to TRBD1. Specimen: liver tumor tissue from sampling region 3. Described subset: tumor region T3, left-lateral pole. The receptor comes from a man in his forties with primary liver carcinoma and hepatitis B virus infection. The chain's CDR3 is CVSSQEYGQGIWTEVFF. CDR3 nucleotides: TGTGTCAGCAGCCAAGAGTACGGACAGGGTATTTGGACTGAAGTTTTCTTT.